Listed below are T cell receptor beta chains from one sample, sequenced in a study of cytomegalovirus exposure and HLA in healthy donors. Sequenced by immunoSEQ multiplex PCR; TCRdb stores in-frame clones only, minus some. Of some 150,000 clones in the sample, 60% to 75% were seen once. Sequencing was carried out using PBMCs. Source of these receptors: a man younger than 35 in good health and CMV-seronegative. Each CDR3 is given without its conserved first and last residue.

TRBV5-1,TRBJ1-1,ASSLGQGPNVGGNTEAF
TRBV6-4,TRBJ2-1,ASSSLPSGGAEQF
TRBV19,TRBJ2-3,ATSPTGPPDTQY
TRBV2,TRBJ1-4,ASSKQGVREKLF
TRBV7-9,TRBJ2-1,ASSLGGTSSSAEQF
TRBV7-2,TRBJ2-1,ASSLGFVYGPNEQF
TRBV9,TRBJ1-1,ASSPSGGRNTEAF
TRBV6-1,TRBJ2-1,ASSEAMGRPYNEQF
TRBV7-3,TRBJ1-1,ASSDRGGDVTEAF
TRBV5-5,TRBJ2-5,ASSLGGRGGRETQY
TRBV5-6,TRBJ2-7,ASSSLDRAYEQY
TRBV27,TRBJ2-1,ASLSQDRGIGEQF
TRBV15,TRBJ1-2,ATSRDPTGGGYT
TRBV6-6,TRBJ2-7,ASTQTGDLSYEQY
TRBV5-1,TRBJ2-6,ASSLTRLEANVLT
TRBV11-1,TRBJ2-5,ASSLVGLAGDRETQY
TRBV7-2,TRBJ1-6,ASSSQGYNSPLH
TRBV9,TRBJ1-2,ASSVDRGQGGIYGYT
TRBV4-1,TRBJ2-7,ASSQEMGLAGGFRHEQY
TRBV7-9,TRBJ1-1,ASSPRTGNTEAF
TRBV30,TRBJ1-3,AGTGASGNTIY
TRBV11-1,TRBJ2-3,ASSLGGTADTQY
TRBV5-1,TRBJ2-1,ASSSSGGAPYNEQF
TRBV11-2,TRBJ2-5,ASTPSSLAGGETQY
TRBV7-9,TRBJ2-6,ASSFPGQGTSSGANVLT
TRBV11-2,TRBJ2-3,ASSLVIAGALDTQY
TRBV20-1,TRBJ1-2,SAPGDYGYT
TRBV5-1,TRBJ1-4,ASSPGPNEKLF
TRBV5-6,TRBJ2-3,ASSLRALAGGTDTQY
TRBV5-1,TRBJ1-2,ASSSGQGAGGYT
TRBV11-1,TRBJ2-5,ASSLDSWQPGSSRETQY
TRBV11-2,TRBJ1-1,ASSPGQGEAF
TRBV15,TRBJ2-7,ATSRDMMGGRHEQY
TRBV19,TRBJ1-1,ASSPGDSNTEAF
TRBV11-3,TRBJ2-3,ASSFPGTDTQY
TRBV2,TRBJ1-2,ASTQGLYGYT
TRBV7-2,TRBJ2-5,ASSLVRAPQETQY
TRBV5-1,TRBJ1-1,ASAETGLNTEAF
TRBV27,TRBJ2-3,ASIDGTSMADTQY
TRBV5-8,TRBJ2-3,ASSLGDSNTDTQY
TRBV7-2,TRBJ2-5,ASGGSLETQY
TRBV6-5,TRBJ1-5,ASSNTGLSNQPQH
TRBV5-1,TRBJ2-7,ASGSGGPPYEQY
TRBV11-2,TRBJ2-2,ASSLVPGGELF
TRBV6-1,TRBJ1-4,ASHDRWQGGEKLF